This passage covers 29 T cell receptor beta chains from one sample sequenced in a study of T cell responses to AZD1222 COVID-19 vaccine. Libraries were prepared by immunoSEQ multiplex PCR; TCRdb keeps only in-frame clonotypes and omits some of them. Of 100,000 to 150,000 clones listed, approximately 90% are singletons. The sample here was peripheral blood, taken on day 0 of AZD1222 vaccination. The receptor source for this set is an adult in good health.

The CDR3 bases are TGTGCCAGTGGCTCCAGCGGGGGTACTATGGGGACCCAGTACTTC. It translates to CASGSSGGTMGTQYF. The chain couples TRBV19 to TRBJ2-5, with 8 nucleotides matching TRBD2. Germline assignment: CDR1 LNHDA and CDR2 SQIVND (reference sequence). V dropped 8 bases and J dropped 7; count of bases not matched to a gene: 15. This CDR3 contains 15 residues.

CDR3 nucleotide sequence: TGTGCCAGCAGTTTGGCTGGGGGGGAGCAGTTCTTC. This sequence encodes CASSLAGGEQFF. The rearrangement joins TRBV28 to TRBJ2-1; the D gene is possibly TRBD2 (6 bases). The CDR3 spans 12 residues. Germline CDR1 and CDR2: MDHEN and SYDVKM. Trimming shortened V by 3 bases and J by 10 bases, and 10 bases separated the two germline ends.

The chain recombines TRBV30 with TRBJ2-2, with D uncertain. The CDR3 has 11 amino acids. Germline values: CDR1 GTSNPN, CDR2 SVGIG (reference sequence). The V and J ends lost 1 base and 6 bases respectively, with 3 bases between them. CDR3 sequence reads: CAWSDSGELFF. The CDR3 DNA reads as TGTGCCTGGAGTGACTCCGGGGAGCTGTTTTTT.

The chain recombines TRBV29-1 with TRBJ2-5, with TRBD1 identical over 10 bases. From germline, CDR1 is SQVTM and CDR2 ANQGSEA. Losses at the gene ends were 8 bases for V and 4 bases for J; bases not matched to a gene: 7. The CDR3 covers 13 residues. DNA for the CDR3: TGCAGCATCCGGCGGGACAGGGGAGAGACCCAGTACTTC. It specifies CSIRRDRGETQYF.

The chain combines TRBV5-1 with TRBJ2-7; 11 bases are a match to TRBD2. Germline trimming cut 0 bases from V and 3 bases from J; bases unmatched to any gene: 11. The CDR3 has 18 residues. CDR1 and CDR2 (germline): SGHRS, YFSETQ. CDR3 in DNA: TGCGCCAGCAGCTTGGCAGGGACTAGCGGCGCCTTTATCTACGAGCAGTACTTC. This gives the protein CASSLAGTSGAFIYEQYF.

The chain carries TRBV19 and TRBJ2-5; D possibly corresponds to TRBD1 (6 bases). Deletions cut 2 bases from V and 0 bases from J, with 10 bases between. Germline CDR1 and CDR2: LNHDA and SQIVND (reference sequence). The CDR3 length is 15 residues. CDR3 nucleotide sequence: TGTGCCAGTAGTATAATCAGGGGCAACCAAGAGACCCAGTACTTC. This codes for CASSIIRGNQETQYF.

V gene TRBV7-9 combines with J gene TRBJ2-3; a weak D match, TRBD2 (5 bases). CDR1 and CDR2 (germline): SEHNR, FQNEAQ (reference sequence). This CDR3 has 19 amino acids. Trimming stripped 4 bases from V and 2 bases from J, with 25 bases between. CDR3 residues: CASSSTGRTPKHPTDTQYF. CDR3 bases: TGTGCCAGCAGCTCGACGGGCCGGACTCCTAAACACCCCACAGATACGCAGTATTTT.

The rearrangement links TRBV10-3 to TRBJ2-5; 9 nucleotides match TRBD2. The germline V gene encodes CDR1 ENHRY and CDR2 SYGVKD. Trimming took 1 base from V and 6 from J; bases not matched to a gene: 6. This CDR3 is 15 amino acids long. The CDR3 region has the DNA TGTGCCATCAGTGAGTTGCGGGGGGGGACGAAGACCCAGTACTTC. Its protein is CAISELRGGTKTQYF.

This chain's CDR3 is CATGGGQGYGYTF. For the CDR3, the DNA is TGTGCCACCGGCGGGGGGCAGGGCTATGGCTACACCTTC. The gene calls are TRBV10-3 and TRBJ1-2, with a possible D match to TRBD1 (6 bases). The CDR3 covers 13 residues. Germline assignment: CDR1 ENHRY and CDR2 SYGVKD. Trimming took off 10 bases at V and 4 bases at J, with 16 bases between the two ends.

V usage is TRBV5-1 and J usage is TRBJ1-6; 7 bases fit TRBD1. J gave up 5 bases and V 8 bases, and 4 bases lay outside the gene matches. Germline V gene lookup returns CDR1 SGHRS and CDR2 YFSETQ. The CDR3 has 13 residues. CDR3 bases: TGCGCCAGTACGGGACAGAATAATTCACCCCTCCACTTT. It is translated as CASTGQNNSPLHF.

This chain joins TRBV19 and TRBJ1-5, with 8 nucleotides matching TRBD1. Germline CDR1 and CDR2: LNHDA and SQIVND (reference sequence). The CDR3 has 17 residues. Trimming took 7 bases from V and 3 from J; bases not matched to a gene: 14. CDR3 sequence: CASTDRGRRGLNQPQHF. DNA of the CDR3: TGTGCCAGTACTGACAGGGGAAGAAGAGGGCTCAATCAGCCCCAGCATTTT. The full variable domain, with the rest looked up from reference TRBV19 and TRBJ1-5, is DGGITQSPKYLFRKEGQNVTLSCEQNLNHDAMYWYRQDPGQGLRLIYYSQIVNDFQKGDIAEGYSVSREKKESFPLTVTSAQKNPTAFYLCASTDRGRRGLNQPQHFGDGTRLSIL.

The CDR3 DNA reads as TGTGCCAGCAGTCTTCTCACAGGAAACTATGGCTACACCTTC. Encoded protein: CASSLLTGNYGYTF. The chain joins TRBV27 to TRBJ1-2; maybe TRBD1 (5 bases). Germline lookup yields CDR1 MNHEY and CDR2 SMNVEV (reference sequence). The CDR3 spans 14 residues. Trimming cost V 5 bases and J 2 bases, with 12 bases left between them.

The gene calls are TRBV5-1 and TRBJ1-1; no definite D call. The CDR3 consists of 14 residues. V shed 0 bases and J shed 2 bases, with 8 bases lying between them. Germline V gene sequence: CDR1 SGHRS, CDR2 YFSETQ. Here the CDR3 DNA reads TGCGCCAGCAGCTTGGAAAGCATCAACACTGAAGCTTTCTTT. This encodes CASSLESINTEAFF.

This chain's CDR3 is CASSFTENNEQFF. Here the CDR3 DNA reads TGTGCCAGCAGCTTTACCGAAAACAATGAGCAGTTCTTC. This chain links TRBV7-9 with TRBJ2-1; D is uncertain. The CDR3 consists of 13 residues. Germline values: CDR1 SEHNR, CDR2 FQNEAQ (reference sequence). V gave up 3 bases and J gave up 5 bases, with 8 bases separating them.

The chain recombines TRBV13 with TRBJ1-3; a weak D match, TRBD1 (5 bases). Looked up from germline, CDR1 is PRHDT and CDR2 is FYEKMQ (reference sequence). The germline V and J ends were trimmed by 5 bases and 5 bases, with 25 bases remaining between them. This CDR3 spans 18 amino acids. The CDR3 DNA sequence: TGTGCCAGCAGCCCCATGGGGCAGGTCGGGCTTAAGAGAAACACCATATATTTT. Its translation: CASSPMGQVGLKRNTIYF.

This chain's CDR3 is CASSFGGMVYEQYF. In DNA form, the CDR3 reads TGTGCCAGCAGCTTCGGCGGGATGGTCTACGAGCAGTACTTC. V is TRBV7-2 and J is TRBJ2-7; a weak D match, TRBD2 (6 bases). This CDR3 region has 14 residues. V was trimmed by 3 bases and J by 3 bases, leaving 12 bases between them. CDR1 SGHTA and CDR2 FQGNSA come from the germline V gene.

The rearrangement links TRBV4-1 to TRBJ2-2; no clear D gene. The V and J ends lost 4 bases and 0 bases respectively, with 15 bases between them. CDR3 length: 17 residues. Germline values: CDR1 MGHRA, CDR2 YSYEKL. The CDR3 DNA follows: TGCGCCAGCAGCCTCGACCCGGGCACTGCGAACACCGGGGAGCTGTTTTTT. Its protein product is CASSLDPGTANTGELFF.

The chain links TRBV7-2 to TRBJ2-3, with D unclear. Per germline, CDR1 SGHTA and CDR2 FQGNSA. The CDR3 loop spans 15 amino acids. Between the trimmed V and J ends, which lost 3 bases and 4 bases, there was a span of 14 bases. CDR3 DNA: TGTGCCAGCAGCTTTACCTGGGAATGGTCAGATACGCAGTATTTT. Translated, it gives CASSFTWEWSDTQYF.

V usage is TRBV15 and J usage is TRBJ2-3; no clear D gene. The germline V and J ends were trimmed by 8 bases and 2 bases, with 14 bases remaining between them. Germline V gives CDR1 LNHNV, CDR2 YYDKDF (reference sequence). The CDR3 spans 14 residues. This CDR3 reads CATASDSSTDTQYF. In DNA, the CDR3 is TGTGCCACCGCGTCCGACTCCTCCACAGATACGCAGTATTTT.

V usage is TRBV7-2 and J usage is TRBJ1-2, with 10 bases fitting TRBD1. CDR1 and CDR2 (germline): SGHTA, FQGNSA. The CDR3 is 16 residues long. With V trimmed by 1 base and J by 4 bases, 6 bases remained unmatched. In DNA, the CDR3 is TGTGCCAGCAGCTTAGAGAGGACAGGGGGTCTCTATGGCTACACCTTC. This translates into CASSLERTGGLYGYTF.

This clone was seen more than once but under ten times. The chain carries TRBV19 and TRBJ1-5; D is possibly TRBD1 (5 bases). The CDR3 is made up of 15 amino acids. The V end was cut by 5 bases, the J end by 1 base, with 12 bases between. Germline CDR1 and CDR2: LNHDA and SQIVND (reference sequence). CDR3 bases: TGTGCCAGTAGTGGGGGGAAGGTGAGCAATCAGCCCCAGCATTTT. Translation gives CASSGGKVSNQPQHF. Together with reference TRBV19 and TRBJ1-5, the CDR3 gives the full variable domain: DGGITQSPKYLFRKEGQNVTLSCEQNLNHDAMYWYRQDPGQGLRLIYYSQIVNDFQKGDIAEGYSVSREKKESFPLTVTSAQKNPTAFYLCASSGGKVSNQPQHFGDGTRLSIL.

The CDR3 sequence is CASSLTGAGDSPLHF. The CDR3 DNA follows: TGCGCCAGCAGCTTGACCGGGGCAGGGGATTCACCCCTCCACTTT. The chain has TRBV5-1 and TRBJ1-6, with a possible D match to TRBD1 (6 bases). This CDR3 contains 15 residues. Between the trimmed V and J ends, which lost 1 base and 8 bases, there was a span of 13 bases. Germline V gene data show CDR1 as SGHRS and CDR2 as YFSETQ. Looking up the rest from reference TRBV5-1 and TRBJ1-6 gives the full variable domain: KAGVTQTPRYLIKTRGQQVTLSCSPISGHRSVSWYQQTPGQGLQFLFEYFSETQRNKGNFPGRFSGRQFSNSRSEMNVSTLELGDSALYLCASSLTGAGDSPLHFGNGTRLTVT.

The rearrangement joins TRBV5-5 to TRBJ2-7; 9 bases align to TRBD1. Unmatched junction bases numbered 7, after V lost 4 bases and J lost 2 bases. The CDR3 covers 15 residues. Per the germline V gene, CDR1 is SGHKS and CDR2 is YYEKEE (reference sequence). CDR3 amino acids: CASSADRGLAYEQYF. The CDR3 nucleotides are TGTGCCAGCAGCGCGGACAGGGGTCTAGCCTACGAGCAGTACTTC.

This chain uses TRBV7-7 with TRBJ2-7, with a tentative D call TRBD1 (6 bases). The CDR3 is 15 residues long. Per the germline V gene, CDR1 is SSHAT and CDR2 is FNYEAQ (reference sequence). The V and J ends lost 2 bases and 3 bases respectively, with 14 bases between them. CDR3 in amino acids: CASSLFLGASYEQYF. Written as DNA, the CDR3 is TGTGCCAGCAGCTTATTCCTGGGGGCCAGCTACGAGCAGTACTTC.

The chain has TRBV27 and TRBJ2-7, with D possibly TRBD1 on 5 matching bases. Germline CDR1 is MNHEY and CDR2 is SMNVEV (reference sequence). The ends were cut back, 3 bases at V and 3 bases at J, with 9 bases in the middle. This CDR3 is 13 amino acids long. CDR3 region: CASSFIGDYEQYF. CDR3 nucleotides: TGTGCCAGCAGTTTCATAGGGGACTACGAGCAGTACTTC.

V gene TRBV5-4 combines with J gene TRBJ1-6; D unresolved. CDR1 SGHNT and CDR2 YYREEE come from the germline V gene (reference sequence). This CDR3 has 11 amino acids. The V end lost 1 base, the J end lost 9 bases, and 2 bases lay between the germline ends. CDR3 in DNA: TGTGCCAGCAGCTTGACTTCACCCCTCCACTTT. Its translation is CASSLTSPLHF.

The sample holds one count of this clone. The chain uses TRBV5-6 and TRBJ2-7, with D hard to call. The germline V gene has CDR1 SGHDT and CDR2 YYEEEE. Trimming removed 5 bases from V and 2 bases from J, with 8 bases in between. The CDR3 length is 12 residues. CDR3 sequence: CASSWKAYEQYF. CDR3 coding DNA: TGTGCCAGCAGTTGGAAAGCCTACGAGCAGTACTTC. The entire variable domain, with the rest obtained from reference TRBV5-6 and TRBJ2-7, is as follows: DAGVTQSPTHLIKTRGQQVTLRCSPKSGHDTVSWYQQALGQGPQFIFQYYEEEERQRGNFPDRFSGHQFPNYSSELNVNALLLGDSALYLCASSWKAYEQYFGPGTRLTVT.

J is TRBJ2-1 and V is TRBV21-1; the DNA was not compared with TRBD2, the D call given in the table. TRBV21-1 is termed a pseudogene. The CDR3 loop spans 16 amino acids. As DNA, the CDR3 is TGTGCCAGCAGCACGGGACTGGCGGGGAGGTACAATGAGCAGTTCTTC. Its translation is CASSTGLAGRYNEQFF.

The chain carries TRBV7-9 and TRBJ1-3; TRBD1 is a possible D gene (5 bases). Trimming took 1 base from V and 6 from J, leaving 19 bases between them. Germline-derived CDR1 and CDR2 are SEHNR and FQNEAQ (reference sequence). The CDR3 runs 17 residues. The CDR3 reads CASSLEVSRGWENTIYF. The CDR3 nucleotides are TGTGCCAGCAGCTTAGAGGTCTCGAGGGGTTGGGAAAACACCATATATTTT.